This TCR beta chain was retrieved from a study of OX40 agonist ivuxolimab in advanced cancers. The study's findings and limits: Among the lowest levels of clonal expansion were found in partial responders at 0.1-3.0 mg/kg.

About this clone: What it recognizes is unknown.

Using immunoSEQ multiplex PCR, the repertoire was profiled, and TCRdb retains in-frame clones only, with some absent. The sample holds over 70,000 clones; roughly 90% are singletons and the top ten take around 0.35%. Germline trimming cut 2 bases from V and 4 bases from J; bases unmatched to any gene: 2. CDR1 is SGHTA, CDR2 FQGNSA, per germline. The CDR3 has 14 amino acids. The receptor was derived from an adult with an advanced solid tumor such as melanoma, head and neck, liver or kidney cancer. The sequencing here drew on CD4+ or CD8+ T cells sorted from blood, taken in a trial of the OX40 agonist ivuxolimab. The chain employs TRBV7-2 and TRBJ2-1; 7 bases are a match to TRBD1. The CDR3 DNA follows: TGTGCCAGCAGCTTACCGGGACAGTACAATGAGCAGTTCTTC. It is translated as CASSLPGQYNEQFF.